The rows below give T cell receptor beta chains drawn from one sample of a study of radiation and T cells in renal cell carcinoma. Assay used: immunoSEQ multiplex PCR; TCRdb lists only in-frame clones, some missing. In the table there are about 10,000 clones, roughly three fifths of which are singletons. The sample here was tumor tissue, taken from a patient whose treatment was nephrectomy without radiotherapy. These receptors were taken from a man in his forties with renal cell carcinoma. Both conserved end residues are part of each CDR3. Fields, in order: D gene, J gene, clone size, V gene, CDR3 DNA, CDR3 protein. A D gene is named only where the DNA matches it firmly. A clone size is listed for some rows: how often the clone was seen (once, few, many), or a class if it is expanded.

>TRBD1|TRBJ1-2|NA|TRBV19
TGTGCCAGTAGTATTGGGACAGCTTCTTATGGCTACACCTTC
CASSIGTASYGYTF
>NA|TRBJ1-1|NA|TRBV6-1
TGTGCCAGCAGTGAATTGTTAAGGGTAGAGAACACTGAAGCTTTCTTT
CASSELLRVENTEAFF
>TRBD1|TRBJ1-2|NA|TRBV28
TGTGCCACCACTGAGGGGGCTTATGGCTACACCTTC
CATTEGAYGYTF
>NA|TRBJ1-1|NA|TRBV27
TGTGCCAGCAGTTACGAACCGGGACGGTGGAACACTGAAGCTTTCTTT
CASSYEPGRWNTEAFF
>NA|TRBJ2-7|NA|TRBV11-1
TGTGCCAGCAGCCAAACGGGGGTCTACGAGCAGTACTTC
CASSQTGVYEQYF
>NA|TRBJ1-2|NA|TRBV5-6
TGTGCCAGCAGCTTGGTCCGGGGGCTCGGTGGCTACACCTTC
CASSLVRGLGGYTF
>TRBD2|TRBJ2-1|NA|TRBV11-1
TGTGCCAGCAGCCCCAAGACTAGCGGGAGCTATGAGCAGTTCTTC
CASSPKTSGSYEQFF
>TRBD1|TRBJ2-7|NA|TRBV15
TGTGCCACCAGCAGAGAGCTAGGGACAGGACCCCAATACGAGCAGTACTTC
CATSRELGTGPQYEQYF
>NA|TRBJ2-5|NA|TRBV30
TGTGCCTGGAGTGTAGAGGGGGGGCTCACAGAGACCCAGTACTTC
CAWSVEGGLTETQYF
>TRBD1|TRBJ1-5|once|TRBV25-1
TGTGCCAACCCGACAGGGTCCTTCAATCAGCCCCAGCATTTT
CANPTGSFNQPQHF
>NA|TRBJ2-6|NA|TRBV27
TGTGCCAGCAGTTTAGGAGGGGCTGGGGCCAACGTCCTGACTTTC
CASSLGGAGANVLTF
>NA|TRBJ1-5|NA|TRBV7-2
TGTGCCAGCAGCTTAAGAGGGGGTGAGCAGCCCCAGCATTTT
CASSLRGGEQPQHF
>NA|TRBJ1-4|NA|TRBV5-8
TGTGCCAGCAGCTTGGAAGAAAGTTACGGGGCGAATGAAAAACTGTTTTTT
CASSLEESYGANEKLFF
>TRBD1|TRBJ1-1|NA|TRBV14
TGTGCCAGCAGCCAAGAAACCCCTCCCCGACAGGGGACCATCCTTTACACTGAAGCTTTCTTT
CASSQETPPRQGTILYTEAFF
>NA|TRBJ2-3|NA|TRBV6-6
TGTGCCAGCAGTTATATGGGGACGCGCAGCACAGATACGCAGTATTTT
CASSYMGTRSTDTQYF
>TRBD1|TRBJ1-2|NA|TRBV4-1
TGCGCCAGCAGCCAAGGACAGGGCCATCTGACTAACTATGGCTACACCTTC
CASSQGQGHLTNYGYTF
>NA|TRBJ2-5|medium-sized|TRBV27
TGTGCCAGCAGTTCTACTAGAGGGAGGCAAGAGACCCAGTACTTC
CASSSTRGRQETQYF
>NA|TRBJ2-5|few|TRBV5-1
TGCGCCAGCAGGGCCGCGACAGCCCAAGAGACCCAGTACTTC
CASRAATAQETQYF
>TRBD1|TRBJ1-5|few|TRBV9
TGTGCCAGCAGCACAGGGACAGCTAATCAGCCCCAGCATTTT
CASSTGTANQPQHF
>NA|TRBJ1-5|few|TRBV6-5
TGTGCCAGCAGTTTAGATAGCAATCAGCCCCAGCATTTT
CASSLDSNQPQHF
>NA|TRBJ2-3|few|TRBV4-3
TGCGCCAGCAGCCAAGAAAGTGCTAGCACAGATACGCAGTATTTT
CASSQESASTDTQYF
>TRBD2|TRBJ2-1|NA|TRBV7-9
TGTGCCAGCAGCCCCCAAAGCGGGAGCGCCTACAATGAGCAGTTCTTC
CASSPQSGSAYNEQFF
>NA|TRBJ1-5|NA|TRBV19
TGTGCCAGTAGTATGGGCAGCCATCAGCCCCAGCATTTT
CASSMGSHQPQHF
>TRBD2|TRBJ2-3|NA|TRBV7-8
TGTGCCAGCAGCTCTGGGACTAGTTCAGATACGCAGTATTTT
CASSSGTSSDTQYF
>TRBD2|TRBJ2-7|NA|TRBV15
TGTGCCACCAGCAGCTACCGACTAGCGGGAGGGGGCGAGCAGTACTTC
CATSSYRLAGGGEQYF
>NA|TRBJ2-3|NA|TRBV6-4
TGTGCCAGCAGTGAAACGGGAGAGGGGGCAGATACGCAGTATTTT
CASSETGEGADTQYF
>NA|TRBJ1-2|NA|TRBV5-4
TGTGCCAGCAGCATTATGGGGGGTTTCTATGGCTACACCTTC
CASSIMGGFYGYTF
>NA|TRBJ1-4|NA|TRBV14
TGTGCCAGCAGCCAACGACTGGGAGTCGAAGAAAAACTGTTTTTT
CASSQRLGVEEKLFF
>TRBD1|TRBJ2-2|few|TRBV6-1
TGTGCCAGCAGTGTGCGGGACAGGGGGTTTACCGGGGAGCTGTTTTTT
CASSVRDRGFTGELFF
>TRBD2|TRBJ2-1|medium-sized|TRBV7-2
TGTGCCAGCAGCTCGACTAGCGGGGCAAGCTCCTACAATGAGCAGTTCTTC
CASSSTSGASSYNEQFF
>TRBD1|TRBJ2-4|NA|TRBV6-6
TGTGCCACCTCAAACCCTGGACAGGACAAAAACATTCAGTACTTC
CATSNPGQDKNIQYF
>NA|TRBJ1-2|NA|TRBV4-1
TGCGCCAGCAGCCGAACCAACCCGTTAAGGAGCAATAAGGGCTACACCTTC
CASSRTNPLRSNKGYTF
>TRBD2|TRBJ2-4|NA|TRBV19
TGTGCCAGTAGCACCCGAAGGGTGGGAGGGGTCGCCAAAAACATTCAGTACTTC
CASSTRRVGGVAKNIQYF
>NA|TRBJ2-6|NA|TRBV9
TGTGCCAGCAGCGCCCCATCTGGGGCCAACGTCCTGACTTTC
CASSAPSGANVLTF
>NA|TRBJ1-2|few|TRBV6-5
TGTGCCAGCAGAAGGGGACCGAACTATGGCTACACCTTC
CASRRGPNYGYTF
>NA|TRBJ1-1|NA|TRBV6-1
TGTGCCAGCAGTGAACCAAGGGCAGGGGATCTATACACTGAAGCTTTCTTT
CASSEPRAGDLYTEAFF
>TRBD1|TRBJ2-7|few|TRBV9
TGTGCCAGCAGCGTTTTTACAGGGGACGAGCAGTACTTC
CASSVFTGDEQYF
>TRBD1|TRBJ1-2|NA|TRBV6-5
TGTGCCAGCAGTTACGGACAGGGGTATCGGTATGGCTACACCTTC
CASSYGQGYRYGYTF
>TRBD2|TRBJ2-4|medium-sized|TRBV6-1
TGTGCCAGCCGAGCACTAGCGGGAGAAGCAAACATTCAGTACTTC
CASRALAGEANIQYF
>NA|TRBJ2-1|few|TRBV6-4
TGTGCCAGCAGTGACTCGCGGCGTAGCTCCTACAATGAGCAGTTCTTC
CASSDSRRSSYNEQFF
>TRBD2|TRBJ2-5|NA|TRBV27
TGTGCCAGCAGGGACGGGGGGGAAGAGACCCAGTACTTC
CASRDGGEETQYF
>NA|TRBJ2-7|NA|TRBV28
TGTGCCAGCAGGAGCGGTTCTACTTACGAGCAGTACTTC
CASRSGSTYEQYF
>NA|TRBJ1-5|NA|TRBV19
TGTGCCAGTAGTATATGGGCTTTGGGTCAGCCCCAGCATTTT
CASSIWALGQPQHF
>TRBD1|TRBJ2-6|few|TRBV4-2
TGTGCCAGCAGCCGGCCGGGACAGGAGGTCTCTGGGGCCAACGTCCTGACTTTC
CASSRPGQEVSGANVLTF
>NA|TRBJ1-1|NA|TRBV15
TGTGCCACCAGCAGAGAAGCCAGGGGCACTGAAGCTTTCTTT
CATSREARGTEAFF
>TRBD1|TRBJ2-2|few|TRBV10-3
TGTGCCATCAGCAACCCGTACAGGGGAACCGGGGAGCTGTTTTTT
CAISNPYRGTGELFF
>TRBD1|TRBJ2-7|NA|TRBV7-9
TGTGCCAGCAGCTCGTGGACAGGGCCAGGCTCCTACGAGCAGTACTTC
CASSSWTGPGSYEQYF
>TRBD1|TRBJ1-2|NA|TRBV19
TGTGCCAGTAGTTTTGGGACAGGGGAAGGCTATGGCTACACCTTC
CASSFGTGEGYGYTF
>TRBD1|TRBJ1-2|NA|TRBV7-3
TGTGCCAGCAGCTTAGGTCCGGGACAGAGCTTC
CASSLGPGQSF
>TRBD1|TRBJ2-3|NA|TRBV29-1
TGCAGCGTCCTCGGGACAGGGAGTGCAGATACGCAGTATTTT
CSVLGTGSADTQYF
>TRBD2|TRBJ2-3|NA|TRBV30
TGTGCCGGAATAGCGGGATCGACAGATACGCAGTATTTT
CAGIAGSTDTQYF
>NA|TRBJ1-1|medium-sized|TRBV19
TGTGCCAGTAGTATAGATCTGGTGAGATATGAAGCTTTCTTT
CASSIDLVRYEAFF